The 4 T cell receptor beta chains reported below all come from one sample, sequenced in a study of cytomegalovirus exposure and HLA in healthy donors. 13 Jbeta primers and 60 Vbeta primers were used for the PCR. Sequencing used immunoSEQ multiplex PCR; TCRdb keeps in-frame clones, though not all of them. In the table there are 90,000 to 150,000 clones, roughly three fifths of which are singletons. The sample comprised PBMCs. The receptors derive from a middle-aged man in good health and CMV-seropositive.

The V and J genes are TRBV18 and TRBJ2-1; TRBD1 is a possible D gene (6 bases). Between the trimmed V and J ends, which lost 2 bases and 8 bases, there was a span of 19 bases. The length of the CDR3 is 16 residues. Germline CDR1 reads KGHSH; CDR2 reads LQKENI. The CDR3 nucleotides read TGTGCCAGCTCACCAAAGACGCCGGCAGGGGTCGATGAGCAGTTCTTC. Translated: CASSPKTPAGVDEQFF.

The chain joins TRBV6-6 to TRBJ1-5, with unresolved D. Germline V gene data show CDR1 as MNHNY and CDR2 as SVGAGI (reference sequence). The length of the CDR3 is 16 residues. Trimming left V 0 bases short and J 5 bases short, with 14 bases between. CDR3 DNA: TGTGCCAGCAGTTACTCGAGGGCAGGACCCGATCAGCCCCAGCATTTT. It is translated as CASSYSRAGPDQPQHF.

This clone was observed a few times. CDR3 region: CAISESGRREKLFF. CDR3 in DNA: TGTGCCATCAGTGAGTCGGGCAGAAGGGAAAAACTGTTTTTT. The chain carries TRBV10-3 and TRBJ1-4; D is uncertain. The ends were cut back, 0 bases at V and 8 bases at J, with 10 bases in the middle. Germline lookup yields CDR1 ENHRY and CDR2 SYGVKD. This CDR3 has 14 residues.

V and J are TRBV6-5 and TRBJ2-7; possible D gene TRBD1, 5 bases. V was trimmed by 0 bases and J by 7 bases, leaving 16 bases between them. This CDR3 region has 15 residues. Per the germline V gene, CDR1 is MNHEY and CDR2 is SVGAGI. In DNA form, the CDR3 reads TGTGCCAGCAGTTACTCGTACCAGGGTGGTGAAGAGCAGTACTTC. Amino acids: CASSYSYQGGEEQYF.